Presented here are 24 T cell receptor beta chains from one specimen sequenced in a study of cytomegalovirus exposure and HLA in healthy donors. Use of 60 Vbeta and 13 Jbeta primers characterized the PCR. The data were produced by immunoSEQ multiplex PCR, yet TCRdb's version contains in-frame clones alone and is incomplete. The repertoire holds 100,000 to 150,000 clones, with about 10% as singletons. Sequenced material: PBMCs. The receptors were gathered from a woman aged 18-30 years in good health and CMV-seropositive.

V and J are TRBV29-1 and TRBJ1-1; D remains unclear. V was cut by 4 bases and J by 1 base, with 19 bases left in between. The CDR3 spans 16 residues. Germline V CDR1 and CDR2: SQVTM, ANQGSEA. Written as DNA, the CDR3 is TGCAGCGTTGCCCCCCAGCCAAGAGGGAAGAACACTGAAGCTTTCTTT. Translating gives CSVAPQPRGKNTEAFF.

The gene calls are TRBV27 and TRBJ2-2; maybe TRBD1 (6 bases). Looked up from germline, CDR1 is MNHEY and CDR2 is SMNVEV (reference sequence). CDR3 length: 14 residues. Trimming cost V 1 base and J 8 bases, with 11 bases left between them. CDR3 sequence (DNA): TGTGCCAGCAGTTTATTCAGGACAGCTGGGGAGCTGTTTTTT. Translating it yields CASSLFRTAGELFF.

For the CDR3, the DNA is TGCGCCAGCAGCTTGGGGACTAGCGGGAGCCATGAGCAGTTCTTC. This encodes CASSLGTSGSHEQFF. The rearrangement joins TRBV5-1 to TRBJ2-1; TRBD2 matches at 13 bases. CDR1 and CDR2 (germline): SGHRS, YFSETQ. This CDR3 comprises 15 residues. J gave up 8 bases and V 0 bases, and 2 bases lay outside the gene matches.

This clone came up a few times. The chain uses TRBV6-5 and TRBJ1-2; D is perhaps TRBD1 (5 bases). Trimming took 8 bases from V and 2 from J, leaving 6 bases between them. This CDR3 has 11 residues. Germline CDR1 reads MNHEY; CDR2 reads SVGAGI. CDR3 protein: CASGGNYGYTF. The CDR3 coding sequence is TGTGCCAGCGGGGGGAACTATGGCTACACCTTC.

This chain connects TRBV27 to TRBJ2-7, with 8 bases lining up with TRBD1. V shed 2 bases, J shed 1 base, and the junction held 4 bases outside the gene matches. The CDR3 runs to 15 residues. Germline assignment: CDR1 MNHEY and CDR2 SMNVEV (reference sequence). In DNA form, the CDR3 reads TGTGCCAGCAGTTTAAAAGGGACAGGTTCCTACGAGCAGTACTTC. This translates into CASSLKGTGSYEQYF.

The chain links TRBV5-1 to TRBJ2-7, with 11 bases that match TRBD1. The CDR3 contains 18 residues. CDR1 and CDR2 (germline): SGHRS, YFSETQ. After removal of 0 bases from V and 0 bases from J, the junction contained 8 bases not matched to a gene. Here the CDR3 DNA reads TGCGCCAGCAGCTTGGAACCGGACAGGGGGCTTCCCTCCTACGAGCAGTACTTC. Translation gives CASSLEPDRGLPSYEQYF.

V and J are TRBV9 and TRBJ1-2; no firm D call. CDR3 length: 13 amino acids. V was cut by 4 bases and J by 1 base, with 8 bases left in between. In germline, CDR1 is SGDLS, CDR2 YYNGEE. The CDR3 region has the DNA TGTGCCAGCAGCCCCACAGTTAACTATGGCTACACCTTC. It encodes CASSPTVNYGYTF.

This rearrangement joins TRBV18 to TRBJ2-7, with 8 bases that match TRBD2. The CDR3 sequence is 15 residues long. Germline V gene lookup returns CDR1 KGHSH and CDR2 LQKENI. V shed 6 bases, J shed 1 base, and the junction held 8 bases outside the gene matches. The DNA for the CDR3 is TGTGCCAGCTCGGGGTCGGGACTAGTTTCCTACGAGCAGTACTTC. Amino acids: CASSGSGLVSYEQYF.

This clone has just a few counts. This rearrangement joins TRBV14 to TRBJ2-7, with 8 bases aligning to TRBD1. The J segment lost 4 bases and the V segment lost 3 bases, leaving 5 bases of the junction unmatched. The CDR3 extends over 14 amino acids. Looked up from germline, CDR1 is SGHDN and CDR2 is FVKESK. This CDR3 is CASSQRQGFYEQYF. The CDR3 bases are TGTGCCAGCAGCCAGAGACAGGGGTTTTACGAGCAGTACTTC.

The J gene is TRBJ2-3, the V gene TRBV5-4; perhaps TRBD2 as D (6 bases). V dropped 2 bases and J dropped 6 bases, with 16 bases sitting between them. The germline V gene encodes CDR1 SGHNT and CDR2 YYREEE (reference sequence). This CDR3 comprises 15 residues. CDR3 in DNA: TGTGCCAGCAGCTTCGCGGGGAAGGGAGCGGATACGCAGTATTTT. It yields the protein CASSFAGKGADTQYF.

This clone has just a few counts. The same CDR3 arises from other DNA sequences in this sample as well. This CDR3 is CASSPGQANTEAFF. CDR3 nucleotide sequence: TGTGCCAGCTCACCTGGACAGGCGAACACTGAAGCTTTCTTT. The gene calls are TRBV18 and TRBJ1-1; 7 bases are a match to TRBD1. This CDR3 region has 14 residues. The V gene end was trimmed by 3 bases and the J gene end by 1 base; junction bases not matched to a gene: 2. From germline, CDR1 is KGHSH and CDR2 LQKENI. Combining the CDR3 with reference TRBV18 and TRBJ1-1 gives the whole variable domain NAGVMQNPRHLVRRRGQEARLRCSPMKGHSHVYWYRQLPEEGLKFMVYLQKENIIDESGMPKERFSAEFPKEGPSILRIQQVVRGDSAAYFCASSPGQANTEAFFGQGTRLTVV.

This chain connects TRBV7-6 to TRBJ2-1; 11 positions match TRBD2. V lost 1 base, J lost 6 bases, and 11 bases stayed unmatched. This CDR3 has 18 residues. Per germline, CDR1 SGHVS and CDR2 FNYEAQ. CDR3 sequence reads: CASSLEPTSGRGRNEQFF. CDR3 in DNA: TGTGCCAGCAGCTTAGAACCTACTAGCGGGAGAGGTCGCAATGAGCAGTTCTTC.

The V and J genes are TRBV6-5 and TRBJ1-5, with D perhaps TRBD1 (5 bases). Germline V gene data show CDR1 as MNHEY and CDR2 as SVGAGI. The CDR3 spans 13 residues. Trimming stripped 8 bases from V and 2 bases from J, with 10 bases between. The CDR3 region has the DNA TGTGCCAGCGGGGAGGGACGCAATCAGCCCCAGCATTTT. Amino acid sequence: CASGEGRNQPQHF.

This clone has more than one count but fewer than ten. The chain recombines TRBV5-4 with TRBJ2-7, with TRBD1 as a possible D gene (5 bases). The length of the CDR3 is 14 residues. CDR1 is SGHNT and CDR2 is YYREEE in the germline V gene (reference sequence). Trimming removed 3 bases from V and 3 bases from J, with 13 bases in between. The CDR3 here is CASSSQGAYYEQYF. CDR3 coding DNA: TGTGCCAGCAGCTCACAAGGGGCGTACTACGAGCAGTACTTC.

V gene TRBV6-5 combines with J gene TRBJ2-5; D is possibly TRBD2 (6 bases). The CDR3 is made up of 15 amino acids. The V end lost 4 bases, the J end lost 5 bases, and 17 bases lay between the germline ends. Looked up from germline, CDR1 is MNHEY and CDR2 is SVGAGI. CDR3 residues: CASSWRGGDGETQYF. CDR3 coding DNA: TGTGCCAGCAGTTGGCGGGGTGGGGACGGGGAGACCCAGTACTTC.

This clone was counted between two and nine times. This chain uses TRBV7-9 with TRBJ1-1; unclear D gene. CDR1 and CDR2 (germline): SEHNR, FQNEAQ (reference sequence). CDR3 length: 13 residues. Deletions cut 6 bases from V and 1 base from J, with 9 bases between. CDR3 amino acids: CASRESGNTEAFF. CDR3 coding DNA: TGTGCCAGCAGGGAGTCGGGGAACACTGAAGCTTTCTTT.

This sequence joins TRBV10-3 and TRBJ1-5; TRBD1 might be the D (5 bases). Germline-derived CDR1 and CDR2 are ENHRY and SYGVKD. Trimming took 0 bases from V and 2 from J, leaving 8 bases between them. The CDR3 consists of 15 residues. The CDR3 DNA reads TGTGCCATCAGTGAGTCGGGGGGGGGCAATCAGCCCCAGCATTTT. It specifies CAISESGGGNQPQHF.

This clone was counted between two and nine times. The chain combines TRBV28 with TRBJ2-3, with D unresolved. Germline V gives CDR1 MDHEN, CDR2 SYDVKM. The CDR3 spans 13 residues. V was cut by 6 bases and J by 0 bases, with 7 bases left in between. CDR3 in amino acids: CASRPQSTDTQYF. The CDR3 nucleotides are TGTGCCAGCAGACCCCAGAGCACAGATACGCAGTATTTT.

The CDR3 DNA is TGTGCCTGGAGTGGTGCCGGGACAGGGAGGGCAGATACGCAGTATTTT. This translates into CAWSGAGTGRADTQYF. The chain combines TRBV30 with TRBJ2-3, with 9 bases aligning to TRBD1. The V gene end was trimmed by 1 base and the J gene end by 4 bases; junction bases not matched to a gene: 9. Germline V gene sequence: CDR1 GTSNPN, CDR2 SVGIG (reference sequence). The CDR3 has 16 amino acids. Full variable domain (missing parts from reference TRBV30 and TRBJ2-3): SQTIHQWPATLVQPVGSPLSLECTVEGTSNPNLYWYRQAAGRGLQLLFYSVGIGQISSEVPQNLSASRPQDRQFILSSKKLLLSDSGFYLCAWSGAGTGRADTQYFGPGTRLTVL.

There are a few counts of this clone. The chain couples TRBV21-1 to TRBJ2-3; the table's D call of TRBD2 was not tested on the DNA. TRBV21-1 is recorded as a pseudogene. This CDR3 has 13 amino acids. Written as DNA, the CDR3 is TGTGCCAGCAGCCCGGAGAGGAGAGATACGCAGTATTTT. Protein sequence: CASSPERRDTQYF.

The V call is TRBV28, the J call TRBJ1-5; 9 bases line up with TRBD1. V trimming: 5 bases; J trimming: 6 bases; junction bases outside the gene matches: 2. Per the germline V gene, CDR1 is MDHEN and CDR2 is SYDVKM. CDR3 size: 13 residues. In nucleotides, the CDR3 is TGTGCCAGCAGTACAGGGGGCACTCAGCCCCAGCATTTT. Translation gives CASSTGGTQPQHF.

J is TRBJ1-4 and V is TRBV5-6, with D maybe TRBD1 (5 bases). Germline assignment: CDR1 SGHDT and CDR2 YYEEEE. V lost 4 bases and J 7 bases, leaving 17 bases between the germline ends. The CDR3 loop spans 15 amino acids. CDR3 sequence: CASSPGRGLSEKLFF. The CDR3 region has the DNA TGTGCCAGCAGCCCCGGACGGGGGTTAAGTGAAAAACTGTTTTTT.

The V call is TRBV28, the J call TRBJ1-5; D is uncertain. The length of the CDR3 is 12 residues. Germline loops: CDR1 MDHEN, CDR2 SYDVKM. CDR3 sequence (DNA): TGTGCGAGCCAAACTCTTAATCAGCCCCAGCATTTT. Translating it yields CASQTLNQPQHF.

There are a few counts of this clone. CDR3 loop: CASSQRESRTDTQYF. CDR3 coding DNA: TGTGCCAGCAGCCAAAGAGAATCCCGCACAGATACGCAGTATTTT. The V call is TRBV14, the J call TRBJ2-3; unclear D gene. The ends were cut back, 2 bases at V and 1 base at J, with 10 bases in the middle. The V gene's germline CDR1 is SGHDN and CDR2 FVKESK. This CDR3 contains 15 residues.